This TCR beta chain comes out of a study of spatial heterogeneity in lung cancer. Regarding the study as a whole: One measure, the expanded intratumoral alpha and beta TCR count, tracked tumor mutation counts.

This clonotype occurred many times. Its target is unknown. Because this beta chain is a stray read in a library intended to capture alpha chains, its abundance should not be given much weight. This sample's time point: sample taken at primary tumor resection. A total of roughly 72 untreated early-stage non-small cell lung cancer patients served as donors. TCR cDNA molecules each carried a unique molecular identifier. TCRdb used MiXCR to reprocess the 5' RACE reads, holding one entry per CDR3 protein. The sample contains 17,000 or so distinct CDR3 sequences, more than 5% of which appear only once. The CDR3 consists of 15 residues. Germline V gives CDR1 SGHRS, CDR2 YFSETQ. The germline V and J ends were trimmed by 4 bases and 2 bases, with 15 bases remaining between them.

This receptor was taken from a male donor with early-stage non-small cell lung cancer. The sequences come from lung tumor tissue, collected at surgery. V and J are TRBV5-1 and TRBJ1-1; D not resolved. This chain's CDR3 is CASSPRQDINTEAFF. DNA for the CDR3: TGCGCCAGCAGCCCTCGTCAGGATATTAACACTGAAGCTTTCTTT.